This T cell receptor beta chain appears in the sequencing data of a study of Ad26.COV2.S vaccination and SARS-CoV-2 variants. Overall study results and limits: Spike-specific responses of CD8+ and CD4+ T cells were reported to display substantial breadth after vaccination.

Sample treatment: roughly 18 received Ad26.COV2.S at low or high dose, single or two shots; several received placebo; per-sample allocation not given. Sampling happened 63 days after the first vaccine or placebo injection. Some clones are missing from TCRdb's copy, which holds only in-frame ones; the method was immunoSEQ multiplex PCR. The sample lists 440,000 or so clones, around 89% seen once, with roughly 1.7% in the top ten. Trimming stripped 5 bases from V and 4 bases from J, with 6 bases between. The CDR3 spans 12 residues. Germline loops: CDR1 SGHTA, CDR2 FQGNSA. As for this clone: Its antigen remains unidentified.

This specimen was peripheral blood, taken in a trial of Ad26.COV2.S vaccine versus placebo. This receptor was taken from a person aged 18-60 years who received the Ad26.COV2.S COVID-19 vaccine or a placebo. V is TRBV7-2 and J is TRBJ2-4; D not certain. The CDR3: CASSPLKNIQYF. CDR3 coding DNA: TGTGCCAGCAGCCCCCTTAAAAACATTCAGTACTTC.